The 28 T cell receptor beta chains below were found in one sample sequenced in a study of identical twins. TCRdb used MiXCR to reprocess the 5' RACE reads, holding one entry per CDR3 protein. This table has hundreds of thousands of distinct CDR3 sequences, less than 7% appearing once. The source material was naive T cells sorted from blood. These receptors originate from a man younger than 35 in good health.

This clonotype was seen ten or more times. The chain carries TRBV7-2 and TRBJ2-3; the match to TRBD1 covers 7 bases. The CDR3 length is 15 residues. CDR1 is SGHTA and CDR2 is FQGNSA in the germline V gene. With 3 bases clipped from V and 2 bases from J, the junction kept 5 bases outside the gene matches. CDR3 in amino acids: CASSFGQANTDTQYF. In DNA form, the CDR3 reads TGTGCCAGCAGCTTTGGACAGGCCAACACAGATACGCAGTATTTT.

The sample holds many counts of this clonotype. The chain joins TRBV29-1 to TRBJ1-1; TRBD1 is a possible D gene (6 bases). The germline V gene has CDR1 SQVTM and CDR2 ANQGSEA. The CDR3 contains 12 residues. Between the trimmed V and J ends, which lost 7 bases and 4 bases, there was a span of 13 bases. CDR3 loop: CSGGQLSTEAFF. CDR3 bases: TGCAGCGGCGGACAGCTTTCCACTGAAGCTTTCTTT.

At least ten counts were recorded for this clonotype. The rearrangement joins TRBV9 to TRBJ1-1, with no clear D. Between the trimmed V and J ends, which lost 1 base and 1 base, there was a span of 8 bases. The CDR3 has 14 residues. Germline V gene sequence: CDR1 SGDLS, CDR2 YYNGEE. The CDR3 coding sequence is TGTGCCAGCAGCGTACTGGGCGGGAACACTGAAGCTTTCTTT. As protein: CASSVLGGNTEAFF.

The chain links TRBV6-2 or TRBV6-3 to TRBJ1-1; D is ambiguous. Germline values: CDR1 MNHEY, CDR2 SVGEGT. The CDR3 has 14 amino acids. Trimming cost V 10 bases and J 0 bases, with 15 bases left between them. In DNA form, the CDR3 reads TGTGCCACCATGCTACTCTCGGTGAACACTGAAGCTTTCTTT. Its translation: CATMLLSVNTEAFF.

This chain connects TRBV30 to TRBJ1-5; D unresolved. The germline V gene has CDR1 GTSNPN and CDR2 SVGIG (reference sequence). V lost 3 bases, J lost 0 bases, and 9 bases lay in between. This CDR3 comprises 14 residues. CDR3 region: CAWRGLGSNQPQHF. The DNA of the CDR3 is TGTGCCTGGAGAGGTTTGGGTAGCAATCAGCCCCAGCATTTT.

This clonotype has a count of ten or more. The chain is built from TRBV29-1 and TRBJ1-1, with 9 bases matching TRBD1. V lost 3 bases, J lost 4 bases, and 0 bases stayed unmatched. CDR3 length: 12 amino acids. CDR1 is SQVTM and CDR2 is ANQGSEA in the germline V gene. The CDR3 nucleotides read TGCAGCGTTGAGGACAGGGGCACTGAAGCTTTCTTT. Its translation is CSVEDRGTEAFF.

In its sample, this clonotype was seen many times. The chain carries TRBV12-3 or TRBV12-4 and TRBJ1-4, with 7 bases fitting TRBD1. The CDR3 contains 13 residues. V lost 10 bases to trimming and J lost 8 bases; unmatched junction nucleotides: 10. CDR3 region: CATRPDRVEKLFF. As DNA, the CDR3 is TGTGCCACCCGCCCCGACAGGGTCGAAAAACTGTTTTTT.

This clonotype was seen ten or more times. The chain recombines TRBV25-1 with TRBJ2-7; D not resolved. Trimming removed 6 bases at V and 4 bases at J, with 13 bases between. There are 13 residues in the CDR3. Germline loops: CDR1 MGHDK, CDR2 SYGVNS. CDR3 in DNA: TGTGCCAGCAGCGTCGCACACAGATACGAGCAGTACTTC. Translated: CASSVAHRYEQYF.

This clonotype was picked up many times. The chain couples TRBV20-1 to TRBJ2-7; D may be TRBD1 or TRBD2 (5 bases each). Looked up from germline, CDR1 is DFQATT and CDR2 is SNEGSKA (reference sequence). Trimming removed 0 bases from V and 3 bases from J, with 12 bases in between. The CDR3 spans 14 residues. CDR3 sequence (DNA): TGCAGTGCTAGAGACAGGGAGAGAGGCTACGAGCAGTACTTC. As protein: CSARDRERGYEQYF.

This clonotype was counted a few times. The chain links TRBV7-8 to TRBJ2-7, with D perhaps matching TRBD1 (6 bases). Germline CDR1 and CDR2: SGHVS and FQNEAQ. V gave up 5 bases and J gave up 3 bases, with 11 bases separating them. The length of the CDR3 is 13 residues. The CDR3 region has the DNA TGTGCCAGCAGCCGGAGACAGGACTACGAGCAGTACGTC. Its protein is CASSRRQDYEQYV.

Regarding this clonotype: This clone may be a read error of a much larger clone one base away. This chain uses TRBV6-5 with TRBJ2-7; no clear D. CDR1 is MNHEY and CDR2 is SVGAGI in the germline V gene. This CDR3 region has 16 residues. For the CDR3, the DNA is TGTGCCAGCAGTAACTCGATTAGACGTAGAAGTTACGAGCAGTACTTC. Its translation is CASSNSIRRRSYEQYF.

This clonotype was counted between two and nine times. The J gene is TRBJ2-3, the V gene TRBV27, with D tentatively TRBD2 (6 bases). The CDR3 has 15 amino acids. Trimming took 3 bases from V and 2 from J, leaving 12 bases between them. Germline lookup yields CDR1 MNHEY and CDR2 SMNVEV (reference sequence). In nucleotides, the CDR3 is TGTGCCAGCAGTTTGGAGGGCCACCCCACAGATACGCAGTATTTT. Encoded protein: CASSLEGHPTDTQYF.

This clonotype has ten or more counts. In DNA, the CDR3 is TGCAGTGCTAGGGGCGGGAGTTACAATGAGCAGTTCTTC. This encodes CSARGGSYNEQFF. The chain employs TRBV20-1 and TRBJ2-1; TRBD2 agrees at 7 bases. Germline loops: CDR1 DFQATT, CDR2 SNEGSKA (reference sequence). With V trimmed by 3 bases and J by 4 bases, 3 bases remained unmatched. The CDR3 has 13 residues.

This clonotype has a count of ten or more. The chain joins TRBV29-1 to TRBJ2-3; TRBD1 matches 10 bases. Trimming removed 3 bases from V and 6 bases from J; junction bases left unmatched: 9. The CDR3 has 15 residues. Germline V lookup: CDR1 SQVTM, CDR2 ANQGSEA. Here the CDR3 reads CSVEGDRGGPDTQYF. The CDR3 DNA sequence: TGCAGCGTTGAGGGGGACAGGGGAGGCCCCGATACGCAGTATTTT.

The sample holds many counts of this clonotype. V usage is TRBV3-1 and J usage is TRBJ2-5, with TRBD1 matching 12 bases. The germline gives CDR1 LGHDT, CDR2 YNNKEL (reference sequence). After removal of 4 bases from V and 5 bases from J, the junction contained 14 bases not matched to a gene. CDR3 size: 18 residues. CDR3 loop: CASSPRSGQGALWETQYF. The DNA for the CDR3 is TGTGCCAGCAGCCCTCGATCGGGACAGGGGGCCCTCTGGGAGACCCAGTACTTC.

This clonotype has a count of ten or more. V is TRBV5-1 and J is TRBJ1-6, with no clear D. This CDR3 is 14 amino acids long. Trimming took off 0 bases at V and 14 bases at J, with 15 bases between the two ends. Germline lookup yields CDR1 SGHRS and CDR2 YFSETQ. CDR3 in amino acids: CASSLGSSSDSLHF. CDR3 nucleotides: TGCGCCAGCAGCTTGGGCTCGTCAAGTGACTCCCTCCACTTT.

This clonotype has more than one count but fewer than ten. This sequence joins TRBV18 and TRBJ2-5, with TRBD1 as a possible D gene (5 bases). V lost 6 bases and J 4 bases, leaving 15 bases between the germline ends. The CDR3 runs 14 residues. Germline V gives CDR1 KGHSH, CDR2 LQKENI. The CDR3 DNA follows: TGTGCCAGCTCTGGATCAGGGTGGTCAGAGACCCAGTACTTC. Translation: CASSGSGWSETQYF.

The chain joins TRBV14 to TRBJ2-1; TRBD2 agrees at 11 bases. V shed 1 base and J 2 bases; nucleotides not matched to a gene: 7. This CDR3 spans 18 amino acids. The germline gives CDR1 SGHDN, CDR2 FVKESK. The CDR3 DNA reads TGTGCCAGCAGCCAAGTTCTTAGCGGGAGGGCCCCCTACAATGAGCAGTTCTTC. This translates into CASSQVLSGRAPYNEQFF. Filled out from reference TRBV14 and TRBJ2-1, the complete variable domain reads EAGVTQFPSHSVIEKGQTVTLRCDPISGHDNLYWYRRVMGKEIKFLLHFVKESKQDESGMPNNRFLAERTGGTYSTLKVQPAELEDSGVYFCASSQVLSGRAPYNEQFFGPGTRLTVL.

This clonotype was seen repeatedly, ten times or more. The chain uses TRBV10-3 and TRBJ2-2; D possibly uses TRBD1 or TRBD2 (5 bases each). Trimming took 7 bases from V and 1 from J, leaving 13 bases between them. The CDR3 is made up of 15 amino acids. Germline CDR1 and CDR2: ENHRY and SYGVKD. CDR3 region: CAINAGTGNTGELFF. CDR3 sequence (DNA): TGTGCCATCAATGCCGGGACGGGGAACACCGGGGAGCTGTTTTTT.

This clonotype has a count of ten or more. This chain joins TRBV9 and TRBJ2-3, with 9 bases identical to TRBD1. CDR3 length: 16 residues. Germline trimming cut 0 bases from V and 3 bases from J; bases unmatched to any gene: 5. Germline-derived CDR1 and CDR2 are SGDLS and YYNGEE. The CDR3 is CASSVAGTGKTDTQYF. For the CDR3, the DNA is TGTGCCAGCAGCGTAGCCGGGACAGGGAAAACAGATACGCAGTATTTT.

This clonotype was recorded at least ten times. The J gene is TRBJ2-7, the V gene TRBV10-3; D is unclear. V shed 3 bases and J shed 0 bases, with 9 bases lying between them. Germline assignment: CDR1 ENHRY and CDR2 SYGVKD. The CDR3 length is 14 residues. The CDR3 region has the DNA TGTGCCATCAGTGATGAGAACTCCTCCTACGAGCAGTACTTC. Residues: CAISDENSSYEQYF.

This clonotype has at least ten counts. CDR3 sequence: CASSLAEGVNNEQFF. The CDR3 region has the DNA TGTGCCAGCAGTTTAGCCGAAGGAGTGAACAATGAGCAGTTCTTC. The chain joins TRBV12-3 or TRBV12-4 to TRBJ2-1; D not certain. The CDR3 extends over 15 amino acids. Trimming stripped 0 bases from V and 5 bases from J, with 11 bases between.

Remarks on this clonotype: This sequence may be a read error, since a much larger clone differs from it by one base. V and J are TRBV13 and TRBJ2-5, with D perhaps TRBD2 (6 bases). Looked up from germline, CDR1 is PRHDT and CDR2 is FYEKMQ (reference sequence). The CDR3 length is 15 residues. The CDR3 protein is CVSSPLRAGGETQYF. The CDR3 coding sequence is TGTGTCAGCAGCCCCCTGAGGGCAGGAGGGGAGACCCAGTACTTC.

This clonotype was counted at least ten times. The chain combines TRBV10-3 with TRBJ1-6; tentative D call: TRBD1 (6 bases). Trimming removed 0 bases from V and 10 bases from J, with 10 bases in between. This CDR3 comprises 14 residues. Germline V gene data show CDR1 as ENHRY and CDR2 as SYGVKD. CDR3 region: CAISESQGRSPLHF. The CDR3, as DNA: TGTGCCATCAGTGAGTCACAGGGTCGATCACCCCTCCACTTT.

This clonotype was seen ten or more times. V gene TRBV10-3 combines with J gene TRBJ2-7; D gene unclear. Germline lookup yields CDR1 ENHRY and CDR2 SYGVKD. The length of the CDR3 is 12 residues. Trimming shortened V by 6 bases and J by 2 bases, and 8 bases separated the two germline ends. The CDR3 DNA reads TGTGCCATCAGCTCTGCGACCTACGAGCAGTACTTC. Translated: CAISSATYEQYF.

The chain joins TRBV20-1 to TRBJ2-2; TRBD1 aligns across 7 bases. Per germline, CDR1 DFQATT and CDR2 SNEGSKA (reference sequence). There are 15 residues in the CDR3. Trimming removed 4 bases from V and 1 base from J; junction bases left unmatched: 6. CDR3 sequence: CSATDRLKNTGELFF. For the CDR3, the DNA is TGCAGTGCTACGGACAGGCTAAAGAACACCGGGGAGCTGTTTTTT.

There are many counts of this clonotype. The chain recombines TRBV10-3 with TRBJ2-5; the D is unclear. The CDR3 consists of 14 residues. V dropped 0 bases and J dropped 3 bases, with 8 bases sitting between them. Germline-derived CDR1 and CDR2 are ENHRY and SYGVKD. The CDR3 nucleotides read TGTGCCATCAGTGAGTCGTCCGCTGAAGAGACCCAGTACTTC. Translating it yields CAISESSAEETQYF.

The V gene is TRBV5-1, the J gene TRBJ2-5; D is possibly TRBD1 (6 bases). The CDR3 extends over 16 amino acids. Between the trimmed V and J ends, which lost 0 bases and 5 bases, there was a span of 17 bases. Germline CDR1 SGHRS, CDR2 YFSETQ. In DNA form, the CDR3 reads TGCGCCAGCAGCTTGGCTGGACAGCAGTCTGGGGAGACCCAGTACTTC. Translated, it gives CASSLAGQQSGETQYF.